The 17 T cell receptor beta chains in this list originate from one sample, sequenced in a study of cytomegalovirus exposure and HLA in healthy donors. It was with 60 Vbeta and 13 Jbeta primers that the PCR ran. Data came from immunoSEQ multiplex PCR; TCRdb stores just in-frame clones and leaves some out. In the table there are fewer than 250,000 clones, approximately 88% of which are singletons. Source material: PBMCs. These receptors were taken from a boy between 2 and 10 years old in good health and CMV-seronegative.

This chain joins TRBV11-3 and TRBJ2-3, with 7 bases lining up with TRBD2. Trimming removed 5 bases from V and 6 bases from J; junction bases left unmatched: 14. The CDR3 sequence is 16 residues long. Germline V gene sequence: CDR1 SGHNT, CDR2 YENEEA. The CDR3 is CASSPGGGAGYDTQYF. The CDR3, as DNA: TGTGCCAGCAGCCCGGGGGGAGGAGCGGGCTACGATACGCAGTATTTT. The whole variable domain, remainder taken from reference TRBV11-3 and TRBJ2-3, is EAGVVQSPRYKIIEKKQPVAFWCNPISGHNTLYWYLQNLGQGPELLIRYENEEAVDDSQLPKDRFSAERLKGVDSTLKIQPAELGDSAVYLCASSPGGGAGYDTQYFGPGTRLTVL.

The chain uses TRBV15 and TRBJ2-5, with a tentative D call TRBD2 (7 bases). Germline V gives CDR1 LNHNV, CDR2 YYDKDF (reference sequence). V lost 0 bases to trimming and J lost 1 base, with 12 bases between them. The CDR3 runs to 16 residues. The CDR3 coding sequence is TGTGCCACCAGCAGAGATCGGGGGGCCGTCCAAGAGACCCAGTACTTC. Translated, it gives CATSRDRGAVQETQYF.

The gene calls are TRBV4-1 and TRBJ2-5; maybe TRBD1 (6 bases). Trimming shortened V by 1 base and J by 7 bases, and 10 bases separated the two germline ends. This CDR3 is 13 amino acids long. In germline, CDR1 is MGHRA, CDR2 YSYEKL. CDR3 region: CASSQVHRATQYF. The CDR3 DNA reads as TGCGCCAGCAGCCAAGTCCACAGGGCGACCCAGTACTTC.

The chain couples TRBV2 to TRBJ1-2; 8 positions agree with TRBD1. The CDR3 length is 13 residues. Germline V gene lookup returns CDR1 SNHLY and CDR2 FYNNEI. Trimming took 6 bases from V and 4 from J; bases not matched to a gene: 4. The CDR3 DNA is TGTGCCAGCAGGGACAGGGAGGCCTATGGCTACACCTTC. The encoded protein is CASRDREAYGYTF.

The CDR3 nucleotides are TGTGCCAGCAGCTTAGAGGATTGGACAGGGCCGAGCTCTGGGGCCAACGTCCTGACTTTC. Residues: CASSLEDWTGPSSGANVLTF. This chain connects TRBV7-6 to TRBJ2-6; 8 bases fit TRBD1. The trim removed 1 base at V and 0 bases at J, leaving 11 bases unmatched. CDR3 length equals 20 residues. Germline CDR1 SGHVS, CDR2 FNYEAQ.

The rearrangement uses TRBV6-1 and TRBJ2-7, with D hard to call. Germline-derived CDR1 and CDR2 are MNHNS and SASEGT. With 10 bases removed from V and 1 base from J, the gap between germline ends came to 11 bases. The CDR3 contains 12 residues. CDR3 bases: TGTGCCACCGACATCTATTCCTACGAGCAGTACTTC. This gives the protein CATDIYSYEQYF.

The CDR3 coding sequence is TGTGCCAGCAGCGGACAGGGGCTGGATGAAAAACTGTTTTTT. As protein: CASSGQGLDEKLFF. The chain carries TRBV6-5 and TRBJ1-4, with 9 nucleotides matching TRBD1. The CDR3 spans 14 residues. J was trimmed by 6 bases and V by 6 bases; bases with no gene match: 5. The germline V gene has CDR1 MNHEY and CDR2 SVGAGI.

The genes are TRBV30 and TRBJ2-4; 8 nucleotides match TRBD1. The V and J ends lost 1 base and 3 bases, in that order; junction bases with no gene match: 5. The CDR3 covers 15 residues. Per the germline V gene, CDR1 is GTSNPN and CDR2 is SVGIG (reference sequence). CDR3 bases: TGTGCCTGGAGTGGGACAGGGCGGGGCAAAAACATTCAGTACTTC. This encodes CAWSGTGRGKNIQYF.

The rearrangement uses TRBV19 and TRBJ2-5, with TRBD1 identical over 10 bases. Germline assignment: CDR1 LNHDA and CDR2 SQIVND (reference sequence). The trim removed 6 bases at V and 4 bases at J, leaving 5 bases unmatched. CDR3 length: 14 amino acids. The CDR3 reads CASSNDRGRETQYF. The CDR3 nucleotides are TGTGCCAGTAGCAATGACAGGGGGCGAGAGACCCAGTACTTC.

This rearrangement joins TRBV4-2 to TRBJ2-3, with 13 bases matching TRBD2. CDR3 length: 17 residues. V dropped 5 bases and J dropped 2; count of bases not matched to a gene: 7. Germline loops: CDR1 LGHNA, CDR2 YNFKEQ. CDR3 sequence reads: CASSSRLAGGFTDTQYF. The CDR3 region has the DNA TGTGCCAGCAGCTCCCGACTAGCGGGGGGTTTCACAGATACGCAGTATTTT.

The chain carries TRBV21-1 and TRBJ1-2; the table names TRBD1, a call not compared with the DNA. TRBV21-1 is classified as a pseudogene. CDR3 length: 15 amino acids. As DNA, the CDR3 is TGTGCCAGCAGCAAGACGTCCAGCAGGGTCTATGGCTACACCTTC. Protein sequence: CASSKTSSRVYGYTF.

V is TRBV25-1 and J is TRBJ2-5, with D possibly matching TRBD1 (5 bases). Germline-derived CDR1 and CDR2 are MGHDK and SYGVNS. The CDR3 loop spans 13 amino acids. V was trimmed by 5 bases and J by 5 bases, leaving 12 bases between them. For the CDR3, the DNA is TGTGCCAGCAGTCCTTGGGGCGCGGAGACCCAGTACTTC. Its protein product is CASSPWGAETQYF.

The chain is built from TRBV4-1 and TRBJ2-5; D remains ambiguous. Germline V CDR1 and CDR2: MGHRA, YSYEKL. This CDR3 is built from 13 residues. V lost 4 bases to trimming and J lost 0 bases, with 6 bases between them. This chain's CDR3 is CASSLGNQETQYF. CDR3 in DNA: TGCGCCAGCAGCCTTGGCAACCAAGAGACCCAGTACTTC.

The chain has TRBV10-3 and TRBJ1-5, with D possibly matching TRBD1 (5 bases). Germline V gene sequence: CDR1 ENHRY, CDR2 SYGVKD. The CDR3 covers 13 residues. Between the trimmed V and J ends, which lost 10 bases and 5 bases, there was a span of 15 bases. The CDR3 coding sequence is TGTGCCAGTCAACGCAGGGTGGATCAGCCCCAGCATTTT. It yields the protein CASQRRVDQPQHF.

The chain couples TRBV19 to TRBJ1-5; no definite D call. The V end was cut by 2 bases, the J end by 2 bases, with 19 bases between. Germline CDR1 and CDR2: LNHDA and SQIVND (reference sequence). The CDR3 sequence is 18 residues long. The CDR3 sequence is CASSITAAEFGGNQPQHF. The DNA of the CDR3 is TGTGCCAGTAGTATAACGGCCGCGGAGTTCGGGGGCAATCAGCCCCAGCATTTT.

The chain joins TRBV7-3 to TRBJ1-3; D is perhaps TRBD1 (5 bases). The germline gives CDR1 SGHTA, CDR2 FQGTGA. There are 16 residues in the CDR3. Trimming stripped 1 base from V and 2 bases from J, with 12 bases between. CDR3 nucleotide sequence: TGTGCCAGCAGCTTAAATCCGGGGGGGACTGGAAACACCATATATTTT. It translates to CASSLNPGGTGNTIYF.

This chain links TRBV5-1 with TRBJ2-7, with D tentatively TRBD2 (6 bases). Germline V gene sequence: CDR1 SGHRS, CDR2 YFSETQ. Trimming took off 5 bases at V and 0 bases at J, with 15 bases between the two ends. The CDR3 has 15 amino acids. CDR3 DNA sequence: TGCGCCAGCAGGTCAGCGGGCCGAAGCTCCTACGAGCAGTACTTC. Protein: CASRSAGRSSYEQYF. Full variable domain (rest looked up from reference TRBV5-1 and TRBJ2-7): KAGVTQTPRYLIKTRGQQVTLSCSPISGHRSVSWYQQTPGQGLQFLFEYFSETQRNKGNFPGRFSGRQFSNSRSEMNVSTLELGDSALYLCASRSAGRSSYEQYFGPGTRLTVT.